The 13 T cell receptor beta chains listed next were all sequenced from one sample in a study of identical twins. Via MiXCR, TCRdb re-called the 5' RACE reads, giving one row per CDR3 protein. The data contain around 1.7 million distinct CDR3 sequences, less than 40% of them singletons. The sequencing sample was made of cord blood. The receptors come from a newborn girl in good health.

The rearrangement uses TRBV9 and TRBJ2-7; D is tentatively TRBD1 or TRBD2 (5 bases each). This CDR3 has 19 residues. Trimming removed 0 bases at V and 7 bases at J, with 29 bases between. Per the germline V gene, CDR1 is SGDLS and CDR2 is YYNGEE. This CDR3 is CASSVGRLLPSGTYNEQYF. The CDR3, as DNA: TGTGCCAGCAGCGTAGGTAGGTTGCTGCCCTCGGGGACCTACAATGAGCAGTACTTC. Full variable domain (rest looked up from reference TRBV9 and TRBJ2-7): DSGVTQTPKHLITATGQRVTLRCSPRSGDLSVYWYQQSLDQGLQFLIQYYNGEERAKGNILERFSAQQFPDLHSELNLSSLELGDSALYFCASSVGRLLPSGTYNEQYFGPGTRLTVT.

V is TRBV24-1 and J is TRBJ2-4; 7 bases agree with TRBD1. The J call may be mistaken, given a closer DNA end match to TRBJ2-7. The germline gives CDR1 KGHDR, CDR2 SFDVKD. CDR3 size: 12 residues. The CDR3 is CATSLGGNEQYF. The CDR3 region has the DNA TGTGCCACCAGTCTAGGGGGCAACGAGCAGTACTTC.

This clonotype was observed a handful of times. The J gene is TRBJ2-1, the V gene TRBV6-4; 10 bases agree with TRBD1. This CDR3 spans 15 amino acids. The germline V gene has CDR1 MRHNA and CDR2 SNTAGT. V was pared by 2 bases and J by 6 bases, with 4 bases of the junction left unmatched. The CDR3 region is CASSDDRGLGNEQFF. The DNA of the CDR3 is TGTGCCAGCAGTGACGACAGGGGGCTTGGCAATGAGCAGTTCTTC.

The rearrangement links TRBV10-3 to TRBJ2-4; D may be TRBD2 (5 bases). With the DNA end fitting TRBJ2-7 better, the J assignment may be wrong. The CDR3 has 15 residues. The germline gives CDR1 ENHRY, CDR2 SYGVKD. CDR3 DNA sequence: TGTGCCATCAGTGAGAACGGGATAGACGGATACGAGCAGTACTTC. Protein: CAISENGIDGYEQYF.

This clonotype was picked up one time. The chain couples TRBV9 to TRBJ1-3; D is unresolved. The CDR3 has 13 residues. The V gene's germline CDR1 is SGDLS and CDR2 YYNGEE. Trimming pared 4 bases from V and 6 bases from J, leaving 11 bases between. The CDR3 coding sequence is TGTGCCAGCAGCCCCGGGCCCCCAAACACCATATATTTT. Amino acids: CASSPGPPNTIYF.

The sample holds one count of this clonotype. CDR3 nucleotides: TGTGCCAGCAGTCCGTCTATGAGGGGGCAGTTCTTC. It specifies CASSPSMRGQFF. The rearrangement joins TRBV28 to TRBJ2-1; TRBD1 or TRBD2 may be the D gene (5 bases each). This CDR3 region has 12 residues. V was pared by 5 bases and J by 12 bases, with 14 bases between. Per the germline V gene, CDR1 is MDHEN and CDR2 is SYDVKM.

The chain employs TRBV2 and TRBJ2-1, with D tentatively TRBD1 (6 bases). The CDR3 consists of 16 residues. Looked up from germline, CDR1 is SNHLY and CDR2 is FYNNEI. V gave up 5 bases and J gave up 0 bases, with 14 bases separating them. The CDR3 sequence is CASSRFTGSSYNEQFF. In DNA form, the CDR3 reads TGTGCCAGCAGTCGATTTACAGGGAGCTCCTACAATGAGCAGTTCTTC.

The rearrangement joins TRBV27 to TRBJ2-5; 15 positions agree with TRBD2. Losses at the gene ends were 8 bases for V and 11 bases for J; bases not matched to a gene: 18. CDR1 and CDR2 from the germline V gene are MNHEY and SMNVEV (reference sequence). There are 17 residues in the CDR3. CDR3: CASRYGDRTSGRVEQYF. The CDR3 nucleotides are TGTGCCAGCCGTTATGGGGATAGGACTAGCGGGAGGGTTGAGCAGTACTTC.

This rearrangement joins TRBV5-8 to TRBJ2-3; D not certain. Looked up from germline, CDR1 is SGHTS and CDR2 is YDEGEE. The CDR3 covers 18 residues. The V gene lost 0 bases and the J gene lost 7 bases, with 24 bases spanning the gap. This CDR3 is CASSLDPIRAASPNTQYF. The CDR3 DNA is TGTGCCAGCAGCTTGGATCCCATACGGGCCGCCTCACCTAATACGCAGTATTTT. The full variable domain, in which reference TRBV5-8 and TRBJ2-3 provide the parts outside the CDR3, is EAGVTQSPTHLIKTRGQQATLRCSPISGHTSVYWYQQALGLGLQFLLWYDEGEERNRGNFPPRFSGRQFPNYSSELNVNALELEDSALYLCASSLDPIRAASPNTQYFGPGTRLTVL.

This clonotype has ten or more counts. The rearrangement links TRBV5-1 to TRBJ2-1; 13 nucleotides align to TRBD2. Trimming removed 0 bases from V and 6 bases from J; junction bases left unmatched: 3. The CDR3 is 16 residues long. CDR1 and CDR2 (germline): SGHRS, YFSETQ. CDR3 in amino acids: CASSLGRTSGSNEQFF. In nucleotides, the CDR3 is TGCGCCAGCAGCTTGGGGAGGACTAGCGGGAGCAATGAGCAGTTCTTC.

This clonotype showed up just a few times. This rearrangement joins TRBV7-6 to TRBJ2-1; 9 nucleotides line up with TRBD2. The CDR3 runs to 19 residues. Trimming took 0 bases from V and 0 from J; bases not matched to a gene: 9. Germline V CDR1 and CDR2: SGHVS, FNYEAQ. Here the CDR3 reads CASSLARDLAGFSYNEQFF. CDR3 DNA: TGTGCCAGCAGCTTAGCAAGGGACCTAGCGGGGTTCTCCTACAATGAGCAGTTCTTC.

The J gene is TRBJ1-6, the V gene TRBV5-1, with D perhaps TRBD1 (5 bases). The CDR3 is 17 amino acids. Germline CDR1 is SGHRS and CDR2 is YFSETQ. Deletions cut 0 bases from V and 6 bases from J, with 16 bases between. CDR3 sequence (DNA): TGCGCCAGCAGCTTGGCGGGGAGTGGGGCTATTAATTCACCCCTCCACTTT. Amino acids: CASSLAGSGAINSPLHF.

The chain employs TRBV20-1 and TRBJ2-7; D remains ambiguous. This CDR3 is 13 amino acids long. V was cut by 0 bases and J by 3 bases, with 9 bases left in between. Germline V lookup: CDR1 DFQATT, CDR2 SNEGSKA (reference sequence). The CDR3 region has the DNA TGCAGTGCTAGAGATCCTCTCAGCTACGAGCAGTACTTC. This sequence encodes CSARDPLSYEQYF.